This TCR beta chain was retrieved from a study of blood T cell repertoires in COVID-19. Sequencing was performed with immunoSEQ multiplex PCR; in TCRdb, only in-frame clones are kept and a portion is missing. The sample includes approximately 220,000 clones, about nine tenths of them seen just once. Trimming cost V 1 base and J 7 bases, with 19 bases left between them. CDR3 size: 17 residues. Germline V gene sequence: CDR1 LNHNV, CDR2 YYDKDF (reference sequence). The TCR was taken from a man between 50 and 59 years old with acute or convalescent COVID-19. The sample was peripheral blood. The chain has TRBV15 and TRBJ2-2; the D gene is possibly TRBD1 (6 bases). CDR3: CATSRGIGQGSIGELFF. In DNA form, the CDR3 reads TGTGCCACCAGCAGAGGTATAGGGCAGGGGAGCATCGGGGAGCTGTTTTTT. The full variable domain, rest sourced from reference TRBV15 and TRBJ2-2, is DAMVIQNPRYQVTQFGKPVTLSCSQTLNHNVMYWYQQKSSQAPKLLFHYYDKDFNNEADTPDNFQSRRPNTSFCFLDIRSPGLGDTAMYLCATSRGIGQGSIGELFFGEGSRLTVL.